This T cell receptor (beta chain) is from a study of vaccination and CD4 T cells after COVID-19. About this clonotype itself: Its antigen remains unidentified.

The CDR3 has 17 amino acids. CDR1 LNHDA and CDR2 SQIVND come from the germline V gene (reference sequence). V lost 5 bases and J lost 1; bases outside the gene matches: 12. Treatment defined: approximately nine-day PBMC culture with coronavirus spike peptide pools or control peptides (ViraFEST assay). Scientists ran DNA taken from cultured CD4+ T cells through the Oncomine TCR Beta short-read assay for sequencing. TCRdb reprocessed the PCR reads via MiXCR and lists one record per CDR3 protein. The table includes approximately 9,900 distinct CDR3 sequences, less than 60% detected once. V usage is TRBV19 and J usage is TRBJ2-7; 9 bases fit TRBD1. The sequence was obtained from a human donor who had recovered from COVID-19. The sequenced sample was CD4+ T cells from blood, cultured in vitro. CDR3 DNA: TGTGCCAGTAGTTCGGAGGGCCTGGGGACAGGGTCCTACGAGCAGTACTTC. This codes for CASSSEGLGTGSYEQYF.